Detailed here is one T cell receptor beta chain. The sample originates from a study of blood T cell repertoires in COVID-19. Overall study context: The study drew acute and convalescent COVID-19 samples from the United States, Italy and Spain. From T cells, B-cell-depleted T cells, or PBMCs came the material, which was cDNA or gDNA.

Profiling relied on immunoSEQ multiplex PCR, and the TCRdb table lists in-frame clones only, not all of them. The sample records 140,000 or so clones, approximately 87% being singletons. Sequencing was done on a sample of peripheral blood. The TCR originated in a woman aged 50 to 60 with active or convalescent COVID-19.

CDR3 sequence reads: CAWSSRRLAGDSYEQYF. The DNA of the CDR3 is TGTGCCTGGAGCTCCAGGAGACTAGCGGGGGACTCCTACGAGCAGTACTTC. The chain uses TRBV30 and TRBJ2-7; 12 positions match TRBD2. The trim removed 3 bases at V and 0 bases at J, leaving 9 bases unmatched. The CDR3 extends over 17 amino acids. Germline V gene lookup returns CDR1 GTSNPN and CDR2 SVGIG (reference sequence).